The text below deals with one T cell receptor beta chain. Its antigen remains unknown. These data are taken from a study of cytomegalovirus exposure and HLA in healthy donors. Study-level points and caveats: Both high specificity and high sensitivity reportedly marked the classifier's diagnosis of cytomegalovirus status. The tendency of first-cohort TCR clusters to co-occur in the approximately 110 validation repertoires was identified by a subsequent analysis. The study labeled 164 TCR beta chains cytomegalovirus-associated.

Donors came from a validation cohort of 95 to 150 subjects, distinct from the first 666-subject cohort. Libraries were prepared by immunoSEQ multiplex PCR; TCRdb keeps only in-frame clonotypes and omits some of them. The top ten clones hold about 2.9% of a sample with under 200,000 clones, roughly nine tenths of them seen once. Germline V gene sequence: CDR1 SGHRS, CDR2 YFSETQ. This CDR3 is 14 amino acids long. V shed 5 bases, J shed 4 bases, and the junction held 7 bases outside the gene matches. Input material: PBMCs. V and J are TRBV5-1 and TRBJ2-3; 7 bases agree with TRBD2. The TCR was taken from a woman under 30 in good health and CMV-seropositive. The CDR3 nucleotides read TGCGCCAGCAGATATGCGGGGGTGGCAGATACGCAGTATTTT. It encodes CASRYAGVADTQYF.